This entry is about one T cell receptor (beta chain). Its recognized antigen is unknown. Nothing much larger sits one base from this clone, and base qualities are not available. The treatment or condition label corresponds to: roughly 10-day PBMC culture with coronavirus spike peptide pools or control peptides (ViraFEST assay). The ViraFEST assay, used in the study, expanded antigen-specific T cells with peptide pools and then identified the expanded clonotypes through TCR sequencing. The absence of prior SARS-CoV-2 infection in healthy vaccine recipients was confirmed by negative nucleocapsid antibody tests before and after vaccination. Each well held roughly 2 million PBMCs cultured in IMDM containing roughly 5% human AB serum and approximately 9.8 IU/ml IL-2, with 8.5 to 10 ug/ml peptide pools added. Half of the culture medium was replaced with fresh IL-2-containing medium on days 3 and 7. CD4+ T cells were isolated after about 10 days of culture through negative selection using the EasySep CD4+ T cell isolation kit. Ficoll-Paque Plus gradient centrifugation was used to isolate PBMCs from whole blood, and the isolated PBMCs were then either used fresh or cryopreserved at -140C. In general, triplicate wells were set up for every culture condition.

The data were obtained in a study of vaccination and CD4 T cells after COVID-19 (dated by TCRdb to about 2022). With respect to the entire study: Six males and four females were included in the convalescent cohort, with two Hispanic individuals, seven Caucasians, two Asians and one multiracial person represented. Participants got two doses of the Pfizer-BioNTech BNT162b2 vaccine (n=8) or two doses of the Moderna mRNA-1273 vaccine (n=2). In under twelve COVID-19 convalescent patients and a handful of infection-naive healthy vaccine recipients, researchers compared the spike-specific CD4+ TCR repertoire from before mRNA vaccination with the repertoire from after. Post-COVID blood samples were collected from convalescent patients a median of around 100 days after diagnosis, with a range of about 35 to 170 days. The time from the second vaccine dose to post-vaccine blood sampling had a median of around 72 days and ranged from roughly 13 to 241 days. Control cultures used a CEFX viral epitope pool as positive control, an HIV-1 Nef peptide pool as negative control, or no peptide. Culture stimuli were overlapping spike peptide pools from SARS-CoV-2 and from the common cold coronaviruses HCoV-NL63, HCoV-OC43 and HCoV-229E. Overall study outcomes, separate from this receptor: Of the vaccine-specific clones found in convalescent patients, nearly all (304 of 307) were mono-reactive for SARS-CoV-2 spike instead of being cross-reactive with common cold coronaviruses. In convalescent patients, a median about 84% of post-vaccine SARS-CoV-2-reactive clones were detected only after vaccination, and vaccine-specific priming was suggested by this finding. The median number of SARS-CoV-2-reactive clonotypes rose from roughly 20 after infection to some 40 after vaccination, but the change was not significant. The number of convalescent patients in the study was relatively small, and the study did not examine early timepoints following natural infection.

The library was obtained by PCR. DNA from cultured CD4+ T cells was subjected to TCR sequencing with the Oncomine TCR Beta short-read assay at the Johns Hopkins FTIC core. The QIAamp micro DNA kit was used to extract genomic DNA from the cultured CD4+ T cells. Oncomine TCR Beta libraries from cultured CD4+ T cells were pooled with unique dual indexes and sequenced on an Illumina iSeq 100. For the original study's pipeline: Non-productive sequences were removed, and CDR3s not starting with C, not ending with F or W, or shorter than 7 amino acids were discarded. Antigen-specific clonotypes were identified with the MANAFEST web application by comparing peptide-stimulated wells with reference and other culture wells. Positive clones required FDR below 0.05, an odds ratio above 5, and productive frequency above 0.1% in at least two of three replicate wells. A clonotype counted as cross-reactive if it showed significant expansion both in the SARS-CoV-2 spike wells and in at least one common cold coronavirus spike condition. CDR3 homology was assessed with Levenshtein distances (stringdist) and unrooted phylogenetic trees (ape) in R version 3.6.1. The public reads were quality trimmed at Q25 with fastp and then assembled into clones with MiXCR by TCRdb, keeping productive beta chains. Every CDR3 protein is listed once, alongside the most common genes and DNA of its rows. These V and J calls derive from TCRdb rather than the authors' analysis. Present in this sample are some 20,000 distinct CDR3 sequences, under 45% of which were seen just once. Approximately 19% of the sample comes from the top ten.

The TCR comes from a human donor who received a COVID-19 vaccine. The source material was CD4+ T cells from blood, cultured in vitro, sampled before SARS-CoV-2 vaccination.

CDR3 sequence: CASSFTATNEKLFF. The sequence in DNA is TGTGCCAGCAGTTTTACGGCAACTAATGAAAAACTGTTTTTT. Recombination connected TRBV12-3 or TRBV12-4 to TRBJ1-4; no D segment can be confidently identified. Counted from cysteine to phenylalanine, this CDR3 has 14 amino acids. Only the CDR3 region is kept as DNA, spanning 42 bases read in frame from base 1. Relative to germline, V is 3 bases shorter and J is 0 bases shorter, with 5 bases between their ends.